This TCR beta chain was sequenced in a study of blood T cell repertoires in COVID-19. About the research overall: Both acute and convalescent COVID-19 samples were obtained from the United States, Italy and Spain.

Authors' processing steps: It was from reference gene primer amplification that nucleated cell counts were estimated. The method was immunoSEQ multiplex PCR; TCRdb's version includes in-frame clones alone and lacks a portion of them. V and J calls plus clone size are reproduced from that table; the DNA served to infer D and trimming. The sample consists of about 210,000 clones, roughly 87% of them appearing once. A remark on this clone: At one end, the junction sequence differs from germline, possibly due to a read error.

Participants came from fewer than 25 US areas, aged roughly 18 to 95 years. CDR3 size: 15 residues. Germline loops: CDR1 SGHVS, CDR2 FNYEAQ. Sequencing was done on a sample of PBMCs or T cells enriched from blood (not recorded which). This chain uses TRBV7-6 with TRBJ2-7, with D maybe TRBD2 (6 bases). This TCR derives from a man between 18 and 29 years old with acute COVID-19. CDR3 in amino acids: CASRLGPGDSYEQYF. The CDR3 bases are TGTGCCAGCAGATTAGGGCCGGGAGACTCCTACGAGCAGTACTTC.